The TCR beta chain described here comes from a study of blood T cell repertoires in COVID-19. On the study more broadly: Samples of COVID-19 (acute and convalescent) were obtained from the United States, Italy and Spain. T cells, B-cell-depleted T cells, or PBMCs provided the cDNA or gDNA that served as material.

Trimming took off 0 bases at V and 0 bases at J, with 4 bases between the two ends. Germline V gene lookup returns CDR1 SGHDT and CDR2 YYEEEE. This CDR3 has 14 amino acids. In the authors' methods: Reference gene primers were amplified, and this amplification served to estimate nucleated cell counts. Produced via immunoSEQ multiplex PCR; TCRdb's table is partial and in-frame only. Clone size and the V and J calls come from that table; the DNA yielded D and trimming. The sample has some 60,000 clones, approximately 91% seen once; the top ten hold about 2.2%. Input material: peripheral blood. The V gene is TRBV5-6, the J gene TRBJ1-5; D is ambiguous. The source is a man in his fifties or sixties with acute or convalescent COVID-19. This CDR3 is CASSLGHSNQPQHF. The CDR3 DNA sequence: TGTGCCAGCAGCTTGGGGCATAGCAATCAGCCCCAGCATTTT.